Detailed here is one T cell receptor beta chain. Trimming stripped 4 bases from V and 5 bases from J, with 14 bases between. This CDR3 region has 14 residues. Germline lookup yields CDR1 SGHTA and CDR2 FQGTGA. Measured with immunoSEQ multiplex PCR; TCRdb has only the in-frame clones, and not every one. The data hold 35,000 to 45,000 clones, with around 94% observed a single time. This sample is part of a study of T cell clonotyping in hematopoietic cell transplantation. Sample: peripheral blood mononuclear cells. The receptor was isolated from a woman in her 50s in good health. Some clones in this sample may be carry-over from other donors' samples. The chain employs TRBV7-3 and TRBJ1-1; D gene unclear. The CDR3 spells CASSSGGLGTEAFF. The CDR3 DNA follows: TGTGCCAGCAGCTCGGGCGGGCTTGGGACTGAAGCTTTCTTT.